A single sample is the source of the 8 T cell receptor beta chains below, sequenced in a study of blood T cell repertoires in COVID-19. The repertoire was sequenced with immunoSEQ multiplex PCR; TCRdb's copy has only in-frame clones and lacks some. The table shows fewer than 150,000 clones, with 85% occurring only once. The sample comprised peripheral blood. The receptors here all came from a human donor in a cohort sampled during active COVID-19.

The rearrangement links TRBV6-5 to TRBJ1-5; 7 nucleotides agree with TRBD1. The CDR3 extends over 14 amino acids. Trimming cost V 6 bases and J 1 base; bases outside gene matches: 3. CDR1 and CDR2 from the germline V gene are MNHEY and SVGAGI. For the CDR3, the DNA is TGTGCCAGCAGGCAGGGGGGCAGCAATCAGCCCCAGCATTTT. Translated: CASRQGGSNQPQHF.

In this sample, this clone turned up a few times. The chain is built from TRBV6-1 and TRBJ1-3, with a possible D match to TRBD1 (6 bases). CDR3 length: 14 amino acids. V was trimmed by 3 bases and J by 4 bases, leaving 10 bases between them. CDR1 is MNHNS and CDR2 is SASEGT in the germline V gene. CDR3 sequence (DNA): TGTGCCAGCAGTGACCCTGGACAGGGAAACACCATATATTTT. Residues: CASSDPGQGNTIYF.

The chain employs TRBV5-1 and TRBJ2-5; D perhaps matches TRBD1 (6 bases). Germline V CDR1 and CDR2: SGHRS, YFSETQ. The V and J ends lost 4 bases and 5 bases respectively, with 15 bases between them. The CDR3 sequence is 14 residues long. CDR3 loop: CASSPGQSAETQYF. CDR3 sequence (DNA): TGCGCCAGCAGCCCGGGACAATCTGCGGAGACCCAGTACTTC.

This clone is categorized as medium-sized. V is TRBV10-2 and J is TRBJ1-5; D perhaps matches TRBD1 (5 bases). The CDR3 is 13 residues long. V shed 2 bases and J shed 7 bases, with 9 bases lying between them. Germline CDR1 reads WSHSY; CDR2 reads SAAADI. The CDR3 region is CASSEGARQPQHF. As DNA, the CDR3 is TGCGCCAGCAGTGAGGGGGCCAGGCAGCCCCAGCATTTT.

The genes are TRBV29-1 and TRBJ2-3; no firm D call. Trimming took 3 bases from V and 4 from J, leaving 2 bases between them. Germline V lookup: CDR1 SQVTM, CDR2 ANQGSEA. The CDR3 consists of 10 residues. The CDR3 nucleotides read TGCAGCGTTGACTCAGATACGCAGTATTTT. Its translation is CSVDSDTQYF.

CDR3 residues: CASSPGATGELFF. The CDR3 DNA reads TGTGCCAGCAGCCCCGGTGCCACCGGGGAGCTGTTTTTT. This rearrangement joins TRBV11-2 to TRBJ2-2; no firm D call. Trimming shortened V by 5 bases and J by 4 bases, and 8 bases separated the two germline ends. Per germline, CDR1 SGHAT and CDR2 FQNNGV. The CDR3 has 13 amino acids.

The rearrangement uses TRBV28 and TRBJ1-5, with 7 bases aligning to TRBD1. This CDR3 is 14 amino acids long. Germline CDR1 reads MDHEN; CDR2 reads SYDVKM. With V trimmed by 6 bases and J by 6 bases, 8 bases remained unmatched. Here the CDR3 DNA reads TGTGCCAGCAGCTCGGGACAGTCGCGTCAGCCCCAGCATTTT. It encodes CASSSGQSRQPQHF. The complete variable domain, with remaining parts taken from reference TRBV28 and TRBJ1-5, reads DVKVTQSSRYLVKRTGEKVFLECVQDMDHENMFWYRQDPGLGLRLIYFSYDVKMKEKGDIPEGYSVSREKKERFSLILESASTNQTSMYLCASSSGQSRQPQHFGDGTRLSIL.

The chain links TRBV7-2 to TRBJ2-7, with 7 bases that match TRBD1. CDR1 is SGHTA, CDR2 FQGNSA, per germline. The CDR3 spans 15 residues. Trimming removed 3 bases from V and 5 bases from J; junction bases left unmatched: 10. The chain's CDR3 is CASSFPTGLENEQYF. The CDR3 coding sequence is TGTGCCAGCAGCTTCCCGACAGGGTTGGAAAACGAGCAGTACTTC.